This T cell receptor (beta chain) was observed in a study of response to subunit inactivated influenza vaccine. Germline V gives CDR1 SQVTM, CDR2 ANQGSEA. There are 13 residues in the CDR3. The V and J ends lost 6 bases and 4 bases respectively, with 15 bases between them. TCRdb called the RT-PCR reads again in MiXCR, with one record for every CDR3 protein. The sample carries over 400,000 distinct CDR3 sequences, 9.5% to 13% recorded once. The study, taken as a whole, reports: The authors suggested that every seasonal influenza vaccination recruits few new T cells.

Many counts were recorded for this clonotype. Its specificity is unknown. This TCR was recovered from a man in his forties or fifties who received an inactivated influenza vaccine. The source was PBMCs from blood, collected 40 to 50 days after vaccination. V usage is TRBV29-1 and J usage is TRBJ1-1, with a possible D match to TRBD1 (6 bases). The chain's CDR3 is CSVGGALPTEAFF. CDR3 in DNA: TGCAGCGTGGGGGGGGCCCTTCCCACTGAAGCTTTCTTT. Looking up the rest from reference TRBV29-1 and TRBJ1-1 gives the full variable domain: SAVISQKPSRDICQRGTSLTIQCQVDSQVTMMFWYRQQPGQSLTLIATANQGSEATYESGFVIDKFPISRPNLTFSTLTVSNMSPEDSSIYLCSVGGALPTEAFFGQGTRLTVV.